These T cell receptor beta chains were read from a single sample in a study of T-cell reconstitution after alpha-beta-depleted transplantation in children. TCRdb used MiXCR to reprocess the PCR reads, holding one entry per CDR3 protein. The table has about 76,000 distinct CDR3 sequences, 13% to 15% seen once. The source material was PBMCs, mostly from graft donor cells, sampled 180 days after TCRalphabeta/CD19-depleted stem cell transplant. Receptors were obtained from a male patient aged 2-9 years who had a stem cell transplant for acute lymphoblastic leukemia, so the T cells may come from the graft donor. Both conserved end residues are part of each CDR3. A D gene is named only where the DNA matches it firmly. Expanded clones are given a class, and other clones once, few, many or no size at all.

clone_size,j_call,d_call,v_call,cdr3_aa,cdr3_nt
few,TRBJ2-3,TRBD2,TRBV4-3,CASSQGLAGTSTDTQYF,TGCGCCAGCAGCCAAGGACTAGCGGGAACATCCACAGATACGCAGTATTTT
NA,TRBJ2-7,NA,TRBV4-3,CASSHHSPGRSEEQYF,TGCGCCAGCAGCCACCACTCCCCGGGGCGATCAGAAGAGCAGTACTTC
few,TRBJ2-2,NA,TRBV9,CASSADTGELFF,TGTGCCAGCAGCGCGGACACCGGGGAGCTGTTTTTT
few,TRBJ2-7,TRBD1,TRBV6-4,CASRGGTGLSDEQYF,TGTGCCAGCAGGGGCGGGACAGGGCTATCGGACGAGCAGTACTTC
NA,TRBJ2-1,TRBD2,TRBV19,CASSFHSGGAYNEQFF,TGTGCCAGTAGTTTCCATAGCGGGGGGGCCTACAATGAGCAGTTCTTC
NA,TRBJ2-7,NA,TRBV12-3/TRBV12-4,CASSRGGEYEQYF,TGTGCCAGCAGTCGCGGGGGCGAGTACGAGCAGTACTTC
few,TRBJ2-4,TRBD1,TRBV15,CATSRGQKNIQYF,TGTGCCACCAGCAGGGGACAGAAAAACATTCAGTACTTC
NA,TRBJ2-5,NA,TRBV5-1,CASRGREETQYF,TGCGCCAGCAGAGGCAGAGAAGAGACCCAGTACTTC
NA,TRBJ2-7,NA,TRBV5-6,CASSLGGRVRDEQYF,TGTGCCAGCAGCTTGGGTGGCAGGGTTCGCGACGAGCAGTACTTC
few,TRBJ2-1,TRBD2,TRBV20-1,CSARDRASGIRYEQFF,TGCAGTGCTAGAGATCGGGCTAGCGGGATCAGGTATGAGCAGTTCTTC
few,TRBJ2-5,TRBD1,TRBV10-3,CAISGSGTGGVEETQYF,TGTGCCATCAGTGGGTCCGGGACAGGGGGCGTGGAAGAGACCCAGTACTTC
few,TRBJ1-5,NA,TRBV6-1,CASRRVINQPQHF,TGTGCCAGCAGGAGGGTTATTAATCAGCCCCAGCATTTT
NA,TRBJ2-5,TRBD1,TRBV7-2,CASSLTGGRETQYF,TGTGCCAGCAGCCTAACAGGGGGGCGGGAGACCCAGTACTTC
NA,TRBJ2-3,TRBD2,TRBV12-3/TRBV12-4,CASSRPGLAGGRDTQYF,TGTGCCAGCAGCCGACCTGGACTAGCGGGGGGGCGAGATACGCAGTATTTT
NA,TRBJ2-1,NA,TRBV20-1,CSARGALGEQFF,TGCAGTGCCCGGGGGGCCCTCGGTGAGCAGTTCTTC
NA,TRBJ2-5,NA,TRBV5-8,CASSPRGGSVKTQYF,TGTGCCAGCAGCCCTAGAGGGGGGAGTGTAAAGACCCAGTACTTC
NA,TRBJ2-7,TRBD2,TRBV7-9,CASSSLRAGGEQYF,TGTGCCAGCAGCTCGCTCAGGGCGGGGGGGGAGCAGTACTTC
NA,TRBJ2-6,NA,TRBV20-1,CSARTPFTNGSYLSGANVLTF,TGCAGTGCTAGAACCCCTTTCACTAACGGGAGTTACCTCTCTGGGGCCAACGTCCTGACTTTC
few,TRBJ1-5,NA,TRBV6-1,CASRDPNQPQHF,TGTGCCAGCAGGGATCCCAATCAGCCCCAGCATTTT
many,TRBJ2-3,TRBD1,TRBV20-1,CSASYPGGDTQYF,TGCAGTGCTAGTTATCCAGGGGGTGATACGCAGTATTTT
few,TRBJ1-6,TRBD1,TRBV7-9,CASSYRGRGSPLHF,TGTGCCAGCAGCTACAGGGGTCGGGGTTCACCCCTCCACTTT
few,TRBJ1-1,NA,TRBV20-1,CSARLGSVNTEAFF,TGCAGTGCTAGGTTGGGGTCGGTGAACACTGAAGCTTTCTTT
few,TRBJ1-5,TRBD1,TRBV5-1,CASSLAGQINQPQHF,TGCGCCAGCAGCTTGGCGGGACAGATCAATCAGCCCCAGCATTTT
NA,TRBJ2-1,TRBD2,TRBV10-3,CAISEPGLASEQFF,TGTGCCATCAGTGAACCGGGACTAGCATCAGAGCAGTTCTTC
NA,TRBJ2-5,NA,TRBV2,CASSDYGETQYF,TGTGCCAGCAGTGACTATGGAGAGACCCAGTACTTC
NA,TRBJ2-5,TRBD1,TRBV5-5,CASSLGQGSHQETQYF,TGTGCCAGCAGCTTAGGACAGGGCTCCCACCAAGAGACCCAGTACTTC
many,TRBJ1-2,TRBD1,TRBV29-1,CSVYQTGATYGYTF,TGCAGCGTTTACCAGACAGGGGCAACGTATGGCTACACCTTC
NA,TRBJ2-1,TRBD2,TRBV12-3/TRBV12-4,CASSFPGLAGNNEQFF,TGTGCCAGCAGTTTCCCAGGACTAGCGGGAAACAATGAGCAGTTCTTC
few,TRBJ2-1,NA,TRBV11-2,CASSSLVIGEQFF,TGTGCCAGCAGCTCTCTAGTGATCGGTGAGCAGTTCTTC
many,TRBJ2-7,NA,TRBV12-3/TRBV12-4,CASSLGHPSYEQYF,TGTGCCAGCAGTTTAGGGCATCCTTCCTACGAGCAGTACTTC
NA,TRBJ2-5,NA,TRBV5-5,CASSLDQGLTDLQETQYF,TGTGCCAGCAGCTTGGATCAGGGGCTAACCGATTTACAAGAGACCCAGTACTTC
NA,TRBJ2-3,TRBD2,TRBV20-1,CSARDGRATDTQYF,TGCAGTGCTAGAGACGGGAGGGCCACAGATACGCAGTATTTT
NA,TRBJ2-3,NA,TRBV5-1,CASSPDHHTYTQYF,TGCGCCAGCAGCCCCGATCACCACACATATACGCAGTATTTT
NA,TRBJ1-2,TRBD1,TRBV7-8,CASSSEQGRFGVGYTF,TGTGCCAGCAGCTCGGAACAGGGGAGGTTTGGTGTTGGCTACACCTTC
many,TRBJ2-7,NA,TRBV20-1,CSATSGEAHEQYF,TGCAGTGCTACCAGCGGAGAGGCTCACGAGCAGTACTTC
NA,TRBJ2-1,NA,TRBV4-2,CASSQDSRLARLHEQFF,TGTGCCAGCAGCCAAGATTCTCGGCTAGCAAGGCTCCATGAGCAGTTCTTC
few,TRBJ2-3,NA,TRBV12-3/TRBV12-4,CASSWGTDTQYF,TGTGCCAGCAGTTGGGGCACAGATACGCAGTATTTT
few,TRBJ1-2,TRBD1,TRBV5-6,CASSLAGTGGRNGYTF,TGTGCCAGCAGCTTGGCCGGGACAGGGGGACGGAATGGCTACACCTTC
few,TRBJ1-1,NA,TRBV18,CASSPRKDTEAFF,TGTGCCAGCTCACCAAGGAAGGACACTGAAGCTTTCTTT
NA,TRBJ2-7,TRBD2,TRBV10-3,CAITSKGGYEQYF,TGTGCCATCACCTCGAAGGGAGGGTACGAGCAGTACTTC
NA,TRBJ2-2,NA,TRBV7-7,CASSHDRYTGELFF,TGTGCTAGCAGCCATGACAGATACACCGGGGAGCTGTTTTTT
NA,TRBJ1-2,NA,TRBV5-5,CASSLGHLYGYTF,TGTGCCAGCAGCTTGGGTCACCTGTATGGCTACACCTTC
few,TRBJ1-1,NA,TRBV21-1,CASSKGEGDRGETEAFF,TGTGCCAGCAGCAAAGGGGAGGGGGACAGGGGGGAGACTGAAGCTTTCTTT
NA,TRBJ2-1,NA,TRBV29-1,CSVGLRWDYNEQFF,TGCAGCGTTGGGTTGAGGTGGGATTACAATGAGCAGTTCTTC
NA,TRBJ2-7,NA,TRBV20-1,CSATTWTGRSGEQYF,TGCAGTGCTACTACTTGGACCGGGAGATCGGGCGAGCAGTACTTC
NA,TRBJ2-5,NA,TRBV5-1,CASSYKRLTGAGGTQYF,TGCGCCAGCAGCTACAAGCGTCTGACAGGAGCGGGTGGGACCCAGTACTTC
few,TRBJ2-5,NA,TRBV20-1,CSAKMGTEYQETQYF,TGCAGTGCTAAGATGGGGACGGAATACCAAGAGACCCAGTACTTC
many,TRBJ2-7,NA,TRBV15,CATSFSEGYEQYF,TGTGCCACCAGCTTTAGTGAGGGGTACGAGCAGTACTTC
many,TRBJ2-7,TRBD1,TRBV27,CASSLQGEEQYF,TGTGCCAGCAGTTTACAGGGGGAAGAGCAGTACTTC
NA,TRBJ1-1,NA,TRBV6-5,CASSYSTANTEAFF,TGTGCCAGCAGTTACTCGACAGCGAACACTGAAGCTTTCTTT
NA,TRBJ2-1,NA,TRBV5-1,CASSLRGQLYNEQFF,TGCGCCAGCAGCTTAAGAGGCCAGCTGTACAATGAGCAGTTCTTC
many,TRBJ2-7,NA,TRBV7-2,CASRYPRDQRFYEQYF,TGTGCCAGCAGATACCCCCGGGACCAGAGATTCTACGAGCAGTACTTC
NA,TRBJ1-2,NA,TRBV3-1,CASSQDRGRGIDGYTF,TGTGCCAGCAGCCAAGATAGGGGCAGGGGCATTGATGGCTACACCTTC
few,TRBJ2-1,TRBD2,TRBV7-2,CASSLAELAGELNEQFF,TGTGCCAGCAGCTTAGCCGAACTAGCGGGAGAACTAAATGAGCAGTTCTTC
NA,TRBJ2-5,NA,TRBV18,CASSRLGAFQETQYF,TGTGCCAGCTCACGGTTGGGGGCGTTCCAAGAGACCCAGTACTTC
many,TRBJ1-2,NA,TRBV10-3,CAISESITGYTF,TGTGCCATCAGTGAGTCTATTACCGGCTACACCTTC
many,TRBJ1-2,NA,TRBV25-1,CATSQGRGYTF,TGTGCCACTTCTCAGGGGAGAGGCTACACCTTC
few,TRBJ2-1,NA,TRBV9,CASSSRGGDFLYNEQFF,TGTGCCAGCAGCTCGAGAGGGGGGGACTTTCTCTACAATGAGCAGTTCTTC
NA,TRBJ1-1,TRBD1,TRBV5-1,CASSPRLTGGPNTEAFF,TGCGCCAGCAGCCCAAGGCTCACAGGGGGCCCGAACACTGAAGCTTTCTTT